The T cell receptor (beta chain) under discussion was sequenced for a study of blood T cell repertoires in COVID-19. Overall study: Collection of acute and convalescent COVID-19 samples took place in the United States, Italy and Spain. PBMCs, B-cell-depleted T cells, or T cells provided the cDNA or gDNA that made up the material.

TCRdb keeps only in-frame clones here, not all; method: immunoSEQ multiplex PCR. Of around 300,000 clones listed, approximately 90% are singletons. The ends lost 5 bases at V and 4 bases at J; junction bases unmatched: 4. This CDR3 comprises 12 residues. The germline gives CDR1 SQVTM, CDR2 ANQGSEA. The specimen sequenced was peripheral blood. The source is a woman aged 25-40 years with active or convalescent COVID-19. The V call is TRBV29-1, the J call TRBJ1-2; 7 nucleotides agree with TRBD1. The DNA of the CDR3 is TGCAGCGTTAGACAGGGTGCCTATGGCTACACCTTC. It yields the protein CSVRQGAYGYTF.